Each of the 22 T cell receptor beta chains below was sequenced from the same sample in a study of chemoradiotherapy in HPV16-positive cancers. Using immunoSEQ multiplex PCR, the repertoire was profiled, and TCRdb retains in-frame clones only, with some absent. This repertoire shows approximately 12,000 clones, about two thirds found once; its top ten account for less than 10%. This sample was taken from a patient who underwent chemoradiotherapy. Receptors originate from a human donor with HPV-associated anogenital cancer.

This clone was counted a single time. The rearrangement links TRBV28 to TRBJ2-3, with D unresolved. Germline lookup yields CDR1 MDHEN and CDR2 SYDVKM. The CDR3 sequence is 12 residues long. V dropped 3 bases and J dropped 3 bases, with 4 bases sitting between them. CDR3 in DNA: TGTGCCAGCAGTTTGAGGACAGATACGCAGTATTTT. This sequence encodes CASSLRTDTQYF.

The chain uses TRBV28 and TRBJ2-5, with a possible D match to TRBD2 (5 bases). V lost 4 bases and J lost 5, with 14 bases in between. The CDR3 totals 14 residues. CDR1 is MDHEN and CDR2 is SYDVKM in the germline V gene. CDR3 coding DNA: TGTGCCAGCAGTTGGACTGGCGGAGAGGAGACCCAGTACTTC. It specifies CASSWTGGEETQYF. The whole variable domain, remainder taken from reference TRBV28 and TRBJ2-5, is DVKVTQSSRYLVKRTGEKVFLECVQDMDHENMFWYRQDPGLGLRLIYFSYDVKMKEKGDIPEGYSVSREKKERFSLILESASTNQTSMYLCASSWTGGEETQYFGPGTRLLVL.

J is TRBJ2-1 and V is TRBV9; no definite D call. The germline V and J ends were trimmed by 0 bases and 1 base, with 11 bases remaining between them. This CDR3 has 16 residues. The germline gives CDR1 SGDLS, CDR2 YYNGEE. CDR3 in amino acids: CASSVGSSQSYNEQFF. CDR3 bases: TGTGCCAGCAGCGTAGGATCCAGCCAATCCTACAATGAGCAGTTCTTC.

The chain couples TRBV28 to TRBJ1-5, with D unresolved. This CDR3 is 13 amino acids long. V shed 5 bases and J shed 7 bases, with 12 bases lying between them. Germline-derived CDR1 and CDR2 are MDHEN and SYDVKM. In nucleotides, the CDR3 is TGTGCCAGCAGTAAGTTGGGGTTACAGCCCCAGCATTTT. Translated, it gives CASSKLGLQPQHF.

This clone turned up a few times. Compared with germline, one end of the junction differs, possibly owing to a read error. The chain carries TRBV6-1 and TRBJ2-7, with D perhaps matching TRBD1 or TRBD2 (5 bases each). There are 16 residues in the CDR3. Germline loops: CDR1 MNHNS, CDR2 SASEGT. CDR3 loop: CASSQAGGAASYEQYF. The CDR3, as DNA: TGTGCCAGCAGTCAAGCTGGGGGAGCGGCCTCCTACGAGCAGTACTTC.

This chain connects TRBV10-2 to TRBJ1-3; no reliable D call. V dropped 5 bases and J dropped 4 bases, with 15 bases sitting between them. Germline V gene sequence: CDR1 WSHSY, CDR2 SAAADI. CDR3 length equals 15 residues. CDR3 DNA: TGCGCCAGCAGTCTTTCGGCCCCTGGGGGAAACACCATATATTTT. This encodes CASSLSAPGGNTIYF.

This clone came up a few times. The genes are TRBV7-9 and TRBJ2-1; 8 bases line up with TRBD2. The CDR3 contains 14 residues. With 1 base clipped from V and 6 bases from J, the junction kept 2 bases outside the gene matches. Germline-derived CDR1 and CDR2 are SEHNR and FQNEAQ (reference sequence). The CDR3 bases are TGTGCCAGCAGCTTAGGGCGGGAGGTCAATGAGCAGTTCTTC. Its protein product is CASSLGREVNEQFF.

This chain joins TRBV15 and TRBJ2-1; 11 nucleotides agree with TRBD1. The CDR3 is 14 residues long. CDR1 is LNHNV and CDR2 is YYDKDF in the germline V gene (reference sequence). Trimming at V came to 5 bases and at J to 15 bases, leaving 12 bases not matched to a gene. CDR3 residues: CATSFQDRGLQWFF. CDR3 bases: TGTGCCACCAGCTTCCAGGACAGGGGGCTTCAATGGTTCTTC.

In DNA form, the CDR3 reads TGTGCCAGCATCGGGCGGGTAACCTACGAGCAGTACTTC. This gives the protein CASIGRVTYEQYF. The V and J genes are TRBV28 and TRBJ2-7, with a tentative D call TRBD2 (5 bases). The germline V and J ends were trimmed by 7 bases and 2 bases, with 12 bases remaining between them. The CDR3 spans 13 residues. Germline CDR1 is MDHEN and CDR2 is SYDVKM.

The chain has TRBV4-3 and TRBJ2-3; 7 bases agree with TRBD1. The V segment lost 0 bases and the J segment 4 bases; nucleotides outside the gene matches: 7. Germline values: CDR1 LGHNA, CDR2 YSLEER. The CDR3 loop spans 16 amino acids. The CDR3 region has the DNA TGCGCCAGCAGCCAAGATTGGGGCAGGGGGTCAGATACGCAGTATTTT. It encodes CASSQDWGRGSDTQYF.

CDR3 in DNA: TGTGCCTGGAGCTACCCCGGGACTCCCGTTGCAGATACGCAGTATTTT. Its translation is CAWSYPGTPVADTQYF. V is TRBV30 and J is TRBJ2-3; D perhaps matches TRBD2 (6 bases). The ends were cut back, 3 bases at V and 4 bases at J, with 20 bases in the middle. This CDR3 comprises 16 residues. Germline V gene data show CDR1 as GTSNPN and CDR2 as SVGIG (reference sequence).

The J gene is TRBJ1-2, the V gene TRBV4-3; TRBD1 is a possible D gene (6 bases). Looked up from germline, CDR1 is LGHNA and CDR2 is YSLEER. CDR3 length: 16 amino acids. V was clipped by 0 bases and J by 5 bases, with 16 bases between them. The CDR3 reads CASSQEGGGLRYGYTF. CDR3 DNA: TGCGCCAGCAGCCAAGAGGGCGGGGGCCTTCGGTATGGCTACACCTTC.

This sequence joins TRBV5-1 and TRBJ2-5; D perhaps matches TRBD2 (6 bases). Germline V gene data show CDR1 as SGHRS and CDR2 as YFSETQ. The germline V and J ends were trimmed by 0 bases and 1 base, with 16 bases remaining between them. The CDR3 is 17 amino acids. CDR3 nucleotide sequence: TGCGCCAGCAGCTTGGCCGGTCGGGGGTTAGCCCAAGAGACCCAGTACTTC. Residues: CASSLAGRGLAQETQYF. Drawing the rest from reference TRBV5-1 and TRBJ2-5, the complete variable domain is KAGVTQTPRYLIKTRGQQVTLSCSPISGHRSVSWYQQTPGQGLQFLFEYFSETQRNKGNFPGRFSGRQFSNSRSEMNVSTLELGDSALYLCASSLAGRGLAQETQYFGPGTRLLVL.

This clone occurred once. The V gene is TRBV27, the J gene TRBJ2-1; 9 bases map to TRBD1. Germline CDR1 is MNHEY and CDR2 is SMNVEV (reference sequence). With V trimmed by 5 bases and J by 6 bases, 5 bases remained unmatched. The CDR3 consists of 14 residues. CDR3 coding DNA: TGTGCCAGCAGTGCGGGACAGGGCGGCAATGAGCAGTTCTTC. Its translation is CASSAGQGGNEQFF.

The CDR3 loop is CASSLGPRRGEQYF. The CDR3, as DNA: TGTGCCAGCAGCTTAGGCCCCCGCCGTGGTGAGCAGTACTTC. The rearrangement joins TRBV7-8 to TRBJ2-7, with D uncertain. Germline V lookup: CDR1 SGHVS, CDR2 FQNEAQ. The length of the CDR3 is 14 residues. V lost 1 base and J lost 7, with 14 bases in between. The whole variable domain, filled in from reference TRBV7-8 and TRBJ2-7, reads GAGVSQSPRYKVAKRGQDVALRCDPISGHVSLFWYQQALGQGPEFLTYFQNEAQLDKSGLPSDRFFAERPEGSVSTLKIQRTQQEDSAVYLCASSLGPRRGEQYFGPGTRLTVT.

The chain joins TRBV9 to TRBJ1-1; no definite D call. Per germline, CDR1 SGDLS and CDR2 YYNGEE. This CDR3 comprises 14 residues. Trimming took 0 bases from V and 7 from J, leaving 13 bases between them. CDR3 in DNA: TGTGCCAGCAGCGTAGTTGTGGCAGATGGTGAAGCTTTCTTT. Translated: CASSVVVADGEAFF.

The V call is TRBV29-1, the J call TRBJ1-5; 7 bases fit TRBD1. Trimming at V came to 4 bases and at J to 5 bases, leaving 5 bases not matched to a gene. This CDR3 has 13 residues. Germline CDR1 and CDR2: SQVTM and ANQGSEA. In DNA, the CDR3 is TGCAGCGTTGCGGGACAGACGGATCAGCCCCAGCATTTT. This encodes CSVAGQTDQPQHF.

This chain's CDR3 is CASSSSSVNTEAFF. The CDR3 region has the DNA TGTGCCAGTAGTTCGTCTTCAGTGAACACTGAAGCTTTCTTT. The chain carries TRBV19 and TRBJ1-1; D is undetermined. V lost 5 bases and J 0 bases, leaving 10 bases between the germline ends. The CDR3 runs 14 residues. Germline V gives CDR1 LNHDA, CDR2 SQIVND (reference sequence).

This clone was seen just once. V gene TRBV18 combines with J gene TRBJ2-3, with 8 positions matching TRBD1. This CDR3 has 15 residues. After removal of 5 bases from V and 2 bases from J, the junction contained 6 bases not matched to a gene. Germline V gene lookup returns CDR1 KGHSH and CDR2 LQKENI. CDR3 coding DNA: TGTGCCAGCTCAGGCGACAGGGGCCTCACAGATACGCAGTATTTT. Protein sequence: CASSGDRGLTDTQYF.

Details on this clone: This sample includes further DNA sequences coding for the same CDR3. The chain combines TRBV28 with TRBJ2-1; 11 bases are a match to TRBD2. Germline-derived CDR1 and CDR2 are MDHEN and SYDVKM. This CDR3 comprises 15 residues. Trimming removed 3 bases from V and 3 bases from J; junction bases left unmatched: 1. The CDR3 reads CASSLLAGGYNEQFF. The CDR3 DNA follows: TGTGCCAGCAGTTTGCTAGCGGGAGGCTACAATGAGCAGTTCTTC.

The rearrangement joins TRBV30 to TRBJ2-5, with D perhaps matching TRBD2 (6 bases). V was cut by 2 bases and J by 2 bases, with 12 bases left in between. Germline V gene sequence: CDR1 GTSNPN, CDR2 SVGIG (reference sequence). The CDR3 is made up of 14 amino acids. The CDR3 spells CAWSTSSVQETQYF. The CDR3 DNA reads as TGTGCCTGGAGTACGTCTAGCGTTCAAGAGACCCAGTACTTC.

The chain recombines TRBV7-2 with TRBJ2-7; 9 bases fit TRBD2. V trimming: 0 bases; J trimming: 4 bases; junction bases outside the gene matches: 4. This CDR3 has 15 amino acids. CDR1 and CDR2 (germline): SGHTA, FQGNSA. DNA for the CDR3: TGTGCCAGCAGCTTAGCGACGAGCGGGAGGTACGAGCAGTACTTC. Translating it yields CASSLATSGRYEQYF.